A selection of T cell receptor beta chains follows, all from one sample in a study of early T cells in non-severe SARS-CoV-2 infection. Via MiXCR, TCRdb re-called the 5' RACE reads, giving one row per CDR3 protein. The sample has approximately 31,000 distinct CDR3 sequences; roughly 5.7% are singletons. Sequencing used whole blood. These receptors were taken from an adult who was a healthcare worker with PCR-confirmed SARS-CoV-2 infection or an uninfected control (not recorded which). CDR3s include the opening cysteine and the closing phenylalanine or tryptophan. The D gene is left open where the match is weak. Only some rows state a clone size, as once, few, many or a class for expanded clones.

many	TRBD2	TRBV4-1	TRBJ2-4	TGCGCCAGCAGCCCATTTGGGACTAGCCTCACCAAAAACATTCAGTACTTC	CASSPFGTSLTKNIQYF
many	-	TRBV5-1	TRBJ2-1	TGCGCCAGCAGCTTGGGGCACAACCCCTACAATGAGCAGTTCTTC	CASSLGHNPYNEQFF
many	TRBD2	TRBV11-2	TRBJ2-7	TGTGCCAGCAGCTTATCTACTAGCGTTTCCTACGAGCAGTACTTC	CASSLSTSVSYEQYF
-	-	TRBV5-1	TRBJ1-3	TGCGCCAGCAGCCGGACACGCAGCTCTGGAAACACCATATATTTT	CASSRTRSSGNTIYF
few	TRBD1	TRBV7-9	TRBJ2-2	TGTGCCAGCAGCTCGACAGGGCACAACGGGGAGCTGTTTTTT	CASSSTGHNGELFF
few	-	TRBV19	TRBJ1-5	TGTGCCAGTAGCCCCCGGGGGACGGCTTGGGCCGATCAGCCCCAGCATTTT	CASSPRGTAWADQPQHF
many	TRBD2	TRBV19	TRBJ2-1	TGTGCCAGTAGTATAGTTGGGCTAGCGGGGAATGAGCAGTTCTTC	CASSIVGLAGNEQFF
many	-	TRBV18	TRBJ2-4	TGTGCCAGCTCACCATCTCATCGAGGAAACATTCAGTACTTC	CASSPSHRGNIQYF
many	TRBD1	TRBV5-1	TRBJ2-1	TGCGCCAGCAGCTTGGTTACGAAACAGGGGGCAATTAATGAGCAGTTCTTC	CASSLVTKQGAINEQFF
many	-	TRBV6-1	TRBJ2-3	TGTGCCAGCATGATCGCAGATACGCAGTATTTT	CASMIADTQYF
many	-	TRBV14	TRBJ2-4	TGTGCCAGCAGCCAAGGGGAAAGAGTTTGGGACTTTCAGTACTTC	CASSQGERVWDFQYF
few	-	TRBV7-2	TRBJ2-2	TGTGCCAGCAGCTTAGCGGGGCTAGCGTCGAACACCGGGGAGCTGTTTTTT	CASSLAGLASNTGELFF
few	-	TRBV20-1	TRBJ2-3	TGCAGTGTCCCAGACACAGATACGCAGTATTTT	CSVPDTDTQYF
many	-	TRBV5-1	TRBJ2-1	TGCGCCAGCAGTTTGAGGCCCCATGAGCAGTTCTTC	CASSLRPHEQFF
many	-	TRBV6-6	TRBJ1-1	TGTGCCAGCACGTACGCTGGGGGTGGGCCGCTGGTCACTGAAGCTTTCTTT	CASTYAGGGPLVTEAFF
many	TRBD2	TRBV7-2	TRBJ2-1	TGTGCCAGCAGCTTAGAGGCGGGGGGTTACAATGAGCAGTTCTTC	CASSLEAGGYNEQFF
many	TRBD2	TRBV4-1	TRBJ2-7	TGCGCCAGCAGCCAAGTGGGAGCGGGAGTAAGGGATGAGCAGTACTTC	CASSQVGAGVRDEQYF
many	TRBD2	TRBV5-1	TRBJ2-7	TGCGCCAGCAGCTCAGGACTAGCGGGAAGCTCCTACGAGCAGTACTTC	CASSSGLAGSSYEQYF
many	TRBD1	TRBV19	TRBJ1-4	TGTGCCAGTAGTAGCGGACAGGCAACTAATGAAAAACTGTTTTTT	CASSSGQATNEKLFF
few	-	TRBV6-6	TRBJ2-7	TGTGCCAGCAGTTACGGCGGGGTTACCTACGAGCAGTACTTC	CASSYGGVTYEQYF
many	TRBD1	TRBV19	TRBJ2-1	TGTGCCAGTAGGCAATCCGGGACAGGAAACAATGAGCAGTTCTTC	CASRQSGTGNNEQFF
-	-	TRBV12-3/TRBV12-4	TRBJ1-3	TGTGCCAGCAGCTACACCAGAGGCCCTATGGCATATTTT	CASSYTRGPMAYF
many	TRBD2	TRBV2	TRBJ2-1	TGTGCCAGCGGGGGACTAGCGGGGTGGGATGAGCAGTTCTTC	CASGGLAGWDEQFF
medium-sized	TRBD2	TRBV7-9	TRBJ2-1	TGTGCCAGCAGCTTAATCTTTTCCGGGAGGACCTACAATGAGCAGTTCTTC	CASSLIFSGRTYNEQFF
many	-	TRBV7-7	TRBJ2-1	TGTGCTAGCAGCTTAGGGGCTAGCAGATACAATGAGCAGTTCTTC	CASSLGASRYNEQFF
-	TRBD2	TRBV20-1	TRBJ2-1	TGCAGTGCTAGCGGGACTAGCGGGCAGGGGTCCTACAATGAGCAGTTCTTC	CSASGTSGQGSYNEQFF
many	-	TRBV7-8	TRBJ2-2	TGTGCCAGCAGCCGCGGGGGCGCGAACACCGGGGAGCTGTTTTTT	CASSRGGANTGELFF
many	-	TRBV6-6	TRBJ1-5	TGTGCCAGCAGTTACTCGATAGAATCTCAGCCCCAGCATTTT	CASSYSIESQPQHF
-	TRBD1	TRBV20-1	TRBJ1-5	TGCAGTGCTAGAGATTGGCGATTGGACAGGCGCTATAGCAATCAGCCCCAGCATTTT	CSARDWRLDRRYSNQPQHF
many	TRBD1	TRBV7-2	TRBJ2-2	TGTGCCAGCAGCCCTGGGGGAACAGGGGGCGCGGTCGGGGAGCTGTTTTTT	CASSPGGTGGAVGELFF
many	-	TRBV21-1	TRBJ2-5	TGTGCCAGCAGCAAGGGCAGACGGCTTACCCTACTTTTAGAGACCCAGTACTTC	CASSKGRRLTLLLETQYF
-	-	TRBV21-1	TRBJ2-5	TGTGCCAGCAGCTTCTCAGGGACCCCTCTTTGGGAGACCCAGTACTTC	CASSFSGTPLWETQYF
-	TRBD1	TRBV28	TRBJ1-5	TGTGCCAGCAGTTCCTGGACAGGGGCCAGCAATCAGCCCCAGCATTTT	CASSSWTGASNQPQHF
few	-	TRBV6-6	TRBJ1-6	TGTGCCAGCAGTTACTCCTATAATTCACCCCTCCACTTT	CASSYSYNSPLHF
many	-	TRBV4-1	TRBJ1-2	TGCGCCAGCAGCCAAGATGTGACAGCCCCGGGGGGCTACACCTTC	CASSQDVTAPGGYTF
many	-	TRBV19	TRBJ1-5	TGTGCCAGTAGTATAGGTGGCAGGGGACGGCAGCCCCAGCATTTT	CASSIGGRGRQPQHF
many	TRBD2	TRBV20-1	TRBJ2-1	TGCAGTGCTAGTAGTAGACTAGCGGGCTACAATGAGCAGTTCTTC	CSASSRLAGYNEQFF
many	-	TRBV30	TRBJ1-1	TGTGCCTGGGTGACAGAGGAAGCTTTCTTT	CAWVTEEAFF
few	TRBD2	TRBV5-4	TRBJ2-1	TGTGCCACCAAACCCGGGACTAGCTCACATGGGAATGAGCAGTTCTTC	CATKPGTSSHGNEQFF
many	-	TRBV6-1	TRBJ2-1	TGTGCCAGCAGTGCACAAGGCGCTGCCAATGAGCAGTTCTTC	CASSAQGAANEQFF
-	TRBD2	TRBV5-4	TRBJ2-3	TGTGCCAGCAGCCAGAGGAATAGCGGGAGTGGCGCAGATACGCAGTATTTT	CASSQRNSGSGADTQYF
once	-	TRBV27	TRBJ2-2	TGTGCCAGCGGGCATCTGGGGGAGCTGTTTTTT	CASGHLGELFF
many	-	TRBV5-1	TRBJ1-4	TGCGCCAGCAGCTTGGAGTCAGAGGATGAAAAACTGTTTTTT	CASSLESEDEKLFF
many	-	TRBV29-1	TRBJ1-1	TGCAGCGTCCACCGCGCCCCGAACACTGAAGCTTTCTTT	CSVHRAPNTEAFF
many	-	TRBV9	TRBJ1-3	TGTGCCAGCAGCCCCCAACGGGCGGGGGGAAACACCATATATTTT	CASSPQRAGGNTIYF
many	-	TRBV11-1	TRBJ2-7	TGTGCCAGCAGCCCCGCAGGGAATAAGTACGAGCAGTACTTC	CASSPAGNKYEQYF
many	-	TRBV11-2	TRBJ1-2	TGTGCCAGCAGCGTCGGAGGGGCCCACTATGGCTACACCTTC	CASSVGGAHYGYTF
many	TRBD2	TRBV11-3	TRBJ2-3	TGTGCCAGCAGCTTAGTACTAGCGGTCGACACAGATACGCAGTATTTT	CASSLVLAVDTDTQYF
-	-	TRBV25-1	TRBJ2-7	TGTGCCAGCAGTGAATTGATGTACGAGCAGTACTTC	CASSELMYEQYF
-	TRBD1	TRBV24-1	TRBJ1-1	TGTGCCACCAGTGATTTGGGACAGGGGCCCCAGGCTGAAGCTTTCTTT	CATSDLGQGPQAEAFF
many	-	TRBV20-1	TRBJ2-7	TGCAGTGCTAGAAAGGACCTCTACGAGCAGTACTTC	CSARKDLYEQYF
many	TRBD1	TRBV10-3	TRBJ1-1	TGTGCCATCAGTGACAGGGGGCGCAACACTGAAGCTTTCTTT	CAISDRGRNTEAFF
many	TRBD2	TRBV20-1	TRBJ2-3	TGCAGTGCTAGAGATCCGGTCGGGAGGGGCACAGATACGCAGTATTTT	CSARDPVGRGTDTQYF
many	TRBD2	TRBV6-1	TRBJ2-3	TGTGCCAGCAGTGAATTTAGTAGCGGGAGTAAAACAGATACGCAGTATTTT	CASSEFSSGSKTDTQYF
many	-	TRBV7-9	TRBJ2-3	TGTGCCAGCAACCATCCCTCAAGCGGCCGAAGGGATACGCAGTATTTT	CASNHPSSGRRDTQYF
-	-	TRBV18	TRBJ2-3	TGTGCCAGCTCACCACTTCCCAATTATGAGCGGACCACAGATACGCAGTATTTT	CASSPLPNYERTTDTQYF
many	-	TRBV7-2	TRBJ2-1	TGTGCCAGCAGCTTAGCTAGATATGAGCAGTTCTTC	CASSLARYEQFF
-	TRBD2	TRBV5-4	TRBJ2-3	TGTGCCAGCAGCTCACCGACTAGCGGGATTACAGATACGCAGTATTTT	CASSSPTSGITDTQYF
many	TRBD2	TRBV7-8	TRBJ2-3	TGTGCCAGCAGCCCGGTAGCGGGATCTGGCACAGATACGCAGTATTTT	CASSPVAGSGTDTQYF